The next 9 T cell receptor beta chains were all read from a single sample in a study of T cells expressing NK-cell markers. TCRdb reprocessed the 5' RACE reads and keeps a single row for each CDR3 protein, giving no DNA. The sample totals 200,000 to 300,000 distinct CDR3 sequences. Material: blood T cells: a sorted CD56 or NKG2C T cell subset, CD4+ or CD8+ T cells, or bulk PBMC T cells (not recorded which). These receptors were collected from a man between 18 and 35 years old in good health.

This rearrangement joins TRBV27 to TRBJ2-6; TCRdb's D gene call, TRBD1, goes unchecked for lack of DNA. The CDR3 has 12 amino acids. Germline lookup yields CDR1 MNHEY and CDR2 SMNVEV (reference sequence). CDR3: CASKGTVGVLTF.

This rearrangement joins TRBV7-3 to TRBJ2-1; checking the TCRdb D call of TRBD1 is not possible without DNA. This CDR3 spans 13 amino acids. Germline V gives CDR1 SGHTA, CDR2 FQGTGA. This CDR3 is CASSLGGAGQQFF.

The V call is TRBV5-4, the J call TRBJ2-3. This CDR3 spans 14 amino acids. Germline values: CDR1 SGHNT, CDR2 YYREEE (reference sequence). The CDR3 loop reads CASSPVASTDTQYF.

This rearrangement joins TRBV20-1 to TRBJ1-2. Germline-derived CDR1 and CDR2 are DFQATT and SNEGSKA (reference sequence). The length of the CDR3 is 11 residues. The CDR3 is CSAPRREDYTF.

The J gene is TRBJ2-2, the V gene TRBV5-5; TCRdb's D gene call, TRBD1, goes unchecked for lack of DNA. The germline V gene encodes CDR1 SGHKS and CDR2 YYEKEE (reference sequence). CDR3 length equals 14 residues. The CDR3 sequence is CASSNHDRAGELFF.

The rearrangement joins TRBV11-1 to TRBJ2-1. CDR1 and CDR2 from the germline V gene are SGHAT and FQDESV (reference sequence). CDR3 length equals 12 residues. This CDR3 is CASSLVYNEQFF.

V and J are TRBV7-2 and TRBJ2-7; TCRdb selects TRBD1, and the lack of DNA leaves this call unchecked. The CDR3 totals 15 residues. CDR1 and CDR2 from the germline V gene are SGHTA and FQGNSA. This CDR3 reads CASSLRDRGIGEQYF.

V and J are TRBV6-2 or TRBV6-3 and TRBJ2-7; absent DNA, TCRdb's TRBD2 call cannot be checked. Germline CDR1 and CDR2: MNHEY and SVGEGT. The length of the CDR3 is 14 residues. CDR3 sequence: CASSRGGVTGEQYF.

V usage is TRBV11-1 and J usage is TRBJ2-4; the TCRdb call, TRBD1, lacks DNA for checking. CDR1 is SGHAT, CDR2 FQDESV, per germline (reference sequence). This CDR3 has 14 residues. CDR3 sequence reads: CASSLVRGADIQYF.